These T cell receptor beta chains were read from a single sample in a study of T-cell reconstitution after alpha-beta-depleted transplantation in children. TCRdb called the PCR reads again in MiXCR, with one record for every CDR3 protein. Of around 800,000 distinct CDR3 sequences in the sample, 16% are singletons; the top ten hold approximately 5%. This material consisted of PBMCs, mostly from graft donor cells, taken 360 days after TCRalphabeta/CD19-depleted stem cell transplant. The origin of the receptors is a male patient younger than 18 who had a stem cell transplant for acute lymphoblastic leukemia, so the T cells may come from the graft donor. Each CDR3 is given with its conserved first and last residue. D genes are given only for firm matches. Clone size is shown for a subset of rows, as once, few, many or a class of expanded clone.

J: TRBJ2-1
D: TRBD2
size: few
V: TRBV6-5
CDR3: CASSWRLAEANEQFF
DNA: TGTGCCAGCAGTTGGAGACTAGCGGAAGCTAATGAGCAGTTCTTC

J: TRBJ2-2
D: -
size: many
V: TRBV6-1
CDR3: CASSLDSQQPGELFF
DNA: TGTGCCAGCAGCTTGGACAGCCAGCAACCCGGGGAGCTGTTTTTT

J: TRBJ2-7
D: -
size: few
V: TRBV20-1
CDR3: CSALKLPEQYF
DNA: TGCAGTGCCCTAAAGCTACCCGAGCAGTACTTC

J: TRBJ2-3
D: -
size: -
V: TRBV5-4
CDR3: CASSLTRGADTQYF
DNA: TGTGCCAGCAGCTTGACGAGGGGGGCAGATACGCAGTATTTT

J: TRBJ2-1
D: -
size: -
V: TRBV18
CDR3: CASSPTGAPYNEQFF
DNA: TGTGCCAGCTCACCCACGGGGGCCCCCTACAATGAGCAGTTCTTC

J: TRBJ2-1
D: -
size: few
V: TRBV9
CDR3: CASSPRGTWLASYNEQFF
DNA: TGTGCCAGCAGCCCGCGAGGTACGTGGCTTGCGTCCTACAATGAGCAGTTCTTC

J: TRBJ2-1
D: -
size: few
V: TRBV4-1
CDR3: CASSQERLRNEQFF
DNA: TGCGCCAGCAGCCAAGAGCGGCTGCGCAATGAGCAGTTCTTC

J: TRBJ2-1
D: -
size: -
V: TRBV28
CDR3: CASGDLGVSYNEQFF
DNA: TGTGCCAGCGGAGACTTAGGGGTATCCTACAATGAGCAGTTCTTC

J: TRBJ2-7
D: TRBD2
size: many
V: TRBV6-1
CDR3: CASRTTSGSYEQYF
DNA: TGTGCCAGCAGGACGACTAGCGGCTCCTACGAGCAGTACTTC

J: TRBJ2-1
D: TRBD2
size: few
V: TRBV7-9
CDR3: CASSPFAGEGYQEQFF
DNA: TGTGCCAGCAGCCCCTTCGCGGGAGAGGGGTATCAGGAGCAGTTCTTC

J: TRBJ2-1
D: TRBD2
size: many
V: TRBV24-1
CDR3: CATSGLVTSGALLRGEQFF
DNA: TGTGCCACCAGTGGCCTCGTGACTAGCGGAGCCCTACTACGGGGTGAGCAGTTCTTC

J: TRBJ2-1
D: -
size: -
V: TRBV2
CDR3: CASKLNEQFF
DNA: TGTGCCAGCAAGCTGAATGAGCAGTTCTTC

J: TRBJ1-1
D: -
size: few
V: TRBV20-1
CDR3: CSASLQRFYTEAFF
DNA: TGCAGTGCTAGTTTACAGCGATTTTACACTGAAGCTTTCTTT

J: TRBJ2-1
D: -
size: many
V: TRBV13
CDR3: CASSLRRGYNEQFF
DNA: TGTGCCAGCAGCTTGCGGCGCGGGTACAATGAGCAGTTCTTC

J: TRBJ2-7
D: TRBD1
size: -
V: TRBV12-3/TRBV12-4
CDR3: CASSFGTGSRYEQYF
DNA: TGTGCCAGCAGTTTTGGGACAGGGTCCAGGTACGAGCAGTACTTC

J: TRBJ2-5
D: -
size: few
V: TRBV5-1
CDR3: CASSLSNFGLPEYF
DNA: TGCGCCAGCAGCTTGTCCAACTTTGGGCTTCCGGAGTACTTC

J: TRBJ2-2
D: -
size: few
V: TRBV4-1
CDR3: CASRHVGRGRGGELFF
DNA: TGCGCCAGCAGGCACGTAGGCCGGGGGCGGGGCGGGGAGCTGTTTTTT

J: TRBJ2-1
D: -
size: few
V: TRBV29-1
CDR3: CSVEDPGGAPNNEQFF
DNA: TGCAGCGTTGAAGATCCTGGTGGGGCTCCTAACAATGAGCAGTTCTTC

J: TRBJ2-1
D: -
size: -
V: TRBV11-2
CDR3: CASRNHRGPRATNSYNEQFF
DNA: TGTGCCAGCAGAAACCACCGAGGCCCTCGGGCAACGAATTCCTACAATGAGCAGTTCTTC

J: TRBJ1-6
D: -
size: few
V: TRBV6-4
CDR3: CASSLTRRSSPLHF
DNA: TGTGCCAGCTCCTTAACCAGGAGGAGTTCACCCCTCCACTTT

J: TRBJ2-7
D: TRBD2
size: few
V: TRBV9
CDR3: CASSVETGTSGYEQYF
DNA: TGTGCCAGCAGCGTAGAGACCGGGACTAGCGGTTACGAGCAGTACTTC

J: TRBJ2-5
D: -
size: few
V: TRBV20-1
CDR3: CSAPKTPMETQYF
DNA: TGCAGTGCTCCCAAGACACCAATGGAGACCCAGTACTTC

J: TRBJ2-7
D: TRBD2
size: few
V: TRBV12-3/TRBV12-4
CDR3: CASSSASLAGVIHEQYF
DNA: TGTGCCAGCAGTTCTGCTTCCTTAGCGGGAGTCATCCACGAGCAGTACTTC

J: TRBJ2-1
D: -
size: -
V: TRBV28
CDR3: CASTPRESSYNEQFF
DNA: TGTGCCAGCACCCCCAGAGAAAGCTCCTACAATGAGCAGTTCTTC

J: TRBJ2-6
D: -
size: -
V: TRBV19
CDR3: CASRTSAYGANVLTF
DNA: TGTGCCAGTAGGACGTCGGCATATGGGGCCAACGTCCTGACTTTC

J: TRBJ2-5
D: -
size: many
V: TRBV20-1
CDR3: CSASQLGVVTQYF
DNA: TGCAGTGCTAGCCAACTAGGCGTGGTGACCCAGTACTTC

J: TRBJ2-3
D: -
size: -
V: TRBV5-1
CDR3: CASSARDLSTDTQYF
DNA: TGCGCCAGCAGCGCCCGGGACCTTAGCACAGATACGCAGTATTTT

J: TRBJ2-3
D: TRBD2
size: many
V: TRBV12-3/TRBV12-4
CDR3: CASSLLAGDGGTDTQYF
DNA: TGTGCCAGCAGTCTCCTAGCGGGGGACGGAGGCACAGATACGCAGTATTTT

J: TRBJ2-7
D: TRBD2
size: -
V: TRBV7-9
CDR3: CASSPPLRGLVNEQYF
DNA: TGTGCCAGCAGCCCCCCTCTCCGGGGACTAGTAAACGAGCAGTACTTC

J: TRBJ1-2
D: -
size: few
V: TRBV11-2
CDR3: CASSPAGMSGYTF
DNA: TGTGCCAGCAGCCCTGCAGGGATGAGCGGCTACACCTTC

J: TRBJ2-3
D: -
size: -
V: TRBV7-9
CDR3: CASSLDPARPTDTQYF
DNA: TGTGCCAGCAGCTTAGATCCGGCTCGGCCCACAGATACGCAGTATTTT

J: TRBJ2-5
D: -
size: many
V: TRBV11-2
CDR3: CASSPLTGRQETQYF
DNA: TGTGCCAGCAGCCCATTAACCGGACGGCAAGAGACCCAGTACTTC

J: TRBJ2-1
D: TRBD2
size: once
V: TRBV15
CDR3: CATSRLPKTSADNEQFF
DNA: TGTGCCACCAGCAGACTTCCCAAGACTAGCGCCGACAATGAGCAGTTCTTC

J: TRBJ2-1
D: TRBD2
size: few
V: TRBV29-1
CDR3: CSAPGLAGEQFF
DNA: TGCAGCGCTCCGGGACTAGCGGGAGAGCAGTTCTTC